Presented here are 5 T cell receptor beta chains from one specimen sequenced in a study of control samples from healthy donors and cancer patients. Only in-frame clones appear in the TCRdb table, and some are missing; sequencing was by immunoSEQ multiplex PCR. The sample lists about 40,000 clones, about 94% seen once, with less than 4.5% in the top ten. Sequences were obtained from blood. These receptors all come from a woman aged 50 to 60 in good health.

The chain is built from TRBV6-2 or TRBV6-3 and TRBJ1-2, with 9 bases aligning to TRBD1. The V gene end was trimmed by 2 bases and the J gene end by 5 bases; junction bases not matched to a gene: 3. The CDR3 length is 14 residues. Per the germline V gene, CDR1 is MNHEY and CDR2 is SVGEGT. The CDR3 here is CASSYPGQGYGYTF. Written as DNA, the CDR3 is TGTGCCAGCAGTTACCCGGGACAGGGTTATGGCTACACCTTC.

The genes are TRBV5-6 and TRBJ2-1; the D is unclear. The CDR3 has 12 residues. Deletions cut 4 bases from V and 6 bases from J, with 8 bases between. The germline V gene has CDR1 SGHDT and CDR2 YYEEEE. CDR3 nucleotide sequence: TGTGCCAGCAGCCCCCTTAGCAATGAGCAGTTCTTC. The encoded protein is CASSPLSNEQFF. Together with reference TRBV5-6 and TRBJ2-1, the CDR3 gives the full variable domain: DAGVTQSPTHLIKTRGQQVTLRCSPKSGHDTVSWYQQALGQGPQFIFQYYEEEERQRGNFPDRFSGHQFPNYSSELNVNALLLGDSALYLCASSPLSNEQFFGPGTRLTVL.

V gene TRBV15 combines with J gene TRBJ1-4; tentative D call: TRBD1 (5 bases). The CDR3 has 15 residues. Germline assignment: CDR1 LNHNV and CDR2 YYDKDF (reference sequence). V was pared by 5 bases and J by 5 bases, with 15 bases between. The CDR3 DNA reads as TGTGCCACCAGCGCATGGGACCGAGGAAATGAAAAACTGTTTTTT. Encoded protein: CATSAWDRGNEKLFF.

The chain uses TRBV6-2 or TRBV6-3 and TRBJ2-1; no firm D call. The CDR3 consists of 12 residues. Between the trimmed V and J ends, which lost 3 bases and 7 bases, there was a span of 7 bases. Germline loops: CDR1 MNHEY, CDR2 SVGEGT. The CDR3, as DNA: TGTGCCAGCAGTTATTGGCAGAATGAGCAGTTCTTC. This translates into CASSYWQNEQFF.

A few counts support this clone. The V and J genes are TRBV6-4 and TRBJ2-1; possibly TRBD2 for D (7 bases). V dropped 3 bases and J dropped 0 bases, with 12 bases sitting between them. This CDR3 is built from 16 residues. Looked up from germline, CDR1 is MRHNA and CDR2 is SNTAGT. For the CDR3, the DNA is TGTGCCAGCAGTGAGGGCGGGGGCGCCTCCTACAATGAGCAGTTCTTC. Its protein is CASSEGGGASYNEQFF.